Listed here is a single T cell receptor beta chain. The source of the sample is a study of technical replicates of blood from a few donors. Generated by immunoSEQ multiplex PCR, the TCRdb table keeps only in-frame clones and is missing some. The table lists approximately 76,000 clones, roughly 90% of them singletons, with around 0.26% in the top ten. V lost 0 bases and J 6 bases, leaving 6 bases between the germline ends. The CDR3 is 13 amino acids. The germline V gene encodes CDR1 MNHEY and CDR2 SVGAGI. The specimen sequenced was T cells isolated from PBMCs. The chain carries TRBV6-5 and TRBJ1-5; D is ambiguous. The sequence was obtained from a human donor in good health. CDR3 region: CASSYSAGQPQHF. In DNA form, the CDR3 reads TGTGCCAGCAGTTACTCGGCAGGTCAGCCCCAGCATTTT.